This T cell receptor (beta chain) was found in a study of T-cell memory formation after mild COVID-19 (dated by TCRdb to the early 2020s). At the level of the whole study: TCR sequence clusters from the two donors were largely donor specific. Longitudinal TCRalpha and TCRbeta repertoire sequencing tracked T-cell clones expanding and contracting after mild COVID-19 in two donors. The cohort was made up of two young adult volunteers, one female and one male, who were previously healthy.

Instrument on record: Illumina NovaSeq 6000. Using 5'RACE with constant-segment primers, TCRalpha and TCRbeta cDNA libraries were constructed, with sample barcodes and unique molecular identifiers added in the process. RNA was extracted from every sample with Trizol reagent. The libraries were amplified in two PCR steps, and the second step added a second sample barcode and Illumina TruSeq adapters. Libraries were sequenced on an Illumina NovaSeq with 2 x 150 bp paired-end reads. The study's own analysis went as follows. Demultiplexing of reads and collapsing into UMI-guided consensus sequences were performed with migec v1.2.7. With mixcr v2.1.11, UMI consensuses were aligned to TRA and TRB V and J templates and assembled into clonotypes. Clonotypes were classified as expanded or contracted when called significant by both edgeR and NoisET, with noise models trained on biological replicates. For edgeR calls, a false discovery rate-adjusted p below 0.01 and a log2 fold-change threshold of 1 were applied. As an exploratory analysis of dynamics, max-normalized trajectories of the 1000 most abundant clonotypes were examined with PCA combined with hierarchical clustering. Separately sequenced CD4+ and CD8+ repertoires were used to assign the CD4 or CD8 phenotype of responding clones. In TCRdb, the public reads were trimmed at Q25 with fastp and aligned with MiXCR, with productive beta chains retained. CDR3 protein duplicates are merged, each entry listing the most common genes and DNA. The V and J calls were not made by the authors but by TCRdb's processing. For this sample the table gives about 430,000 distinct CDR3 sequences, of which 20% to 25% were detected only once. The ten largest clones capture about 8.7% of the sample.

Beyond this particular receptor, the publication reports: Some responding clones were found in pre-infection memory, which suggests that pre-existing cross-reactive memory T cells took part in the SARS-CoV-2 response. SARS-CoV-2 specificity was not confirmed for the second-wave clones peaking on day 37. Balanced CD4/CD8 phenotypes were observed for clones contracting from day 15 to 85, whereas a bias towards CD4+ was observed for a second wave of clones expanding from day 15 to 37. Only two mild cases were covered in the study, and larger cohorts including severe cases with pre-infection samples were considered necessary. Contracting CD4+ clones turned up mainly in the CM and EM memory subsets, whereas EMRA was where CD8+ clones were enriched.

About this clonotype: This receptor's antigen is unknown. Base quality data are lacking; no much larger clone is found one base away.

Ficoll-Paque density gradient centrifugation was the method used to isolate PBMCs. Material: PBMCs or a T cell subset sorted from them (not recorded which). This receptor was taken from an adult woman who had mild COVID-19 (a few samples of this study predate the infection). The sample titles of this study are shuffled in the database, so cell type and time point are left out; the donor was told from shared clones.

At the DNA level, the sequence is TGTGCCAGCAGTTTAATGCCCTCGGGAGAGACCCAGTACTTC. Its protein reads: CASSLMPSGETQYF. Recombination connected TRBV27 to TRBJ2-5; no D gene can be assigned with confidence. Cut back by 2 bases and 4 bases, the V and J ends lie 11 bases apart. Measured from the cysteine to the phenylalanine, the CDR3 is 14 residues long. Just CDR3 DNA is preserved here, 42 bases in frame from base 1. Via the germline V gene (reference sequence), CDR1 is MNHEY and CDR2 SMNVEV.